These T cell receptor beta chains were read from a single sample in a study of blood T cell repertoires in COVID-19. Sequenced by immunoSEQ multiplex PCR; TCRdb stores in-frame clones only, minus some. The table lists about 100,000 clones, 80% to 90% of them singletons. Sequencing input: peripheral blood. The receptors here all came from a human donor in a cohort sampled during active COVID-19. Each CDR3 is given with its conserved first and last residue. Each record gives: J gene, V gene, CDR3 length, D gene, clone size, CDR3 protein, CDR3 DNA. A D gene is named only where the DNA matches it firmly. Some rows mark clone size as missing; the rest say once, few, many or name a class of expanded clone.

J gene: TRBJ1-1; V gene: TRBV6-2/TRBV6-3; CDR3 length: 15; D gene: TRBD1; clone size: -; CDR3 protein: CASSYIRGRHTEAFF; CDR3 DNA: TGTGCCAGCAGTTACATCAGGGGGCGCCACACTGAAGCTTTCTTT
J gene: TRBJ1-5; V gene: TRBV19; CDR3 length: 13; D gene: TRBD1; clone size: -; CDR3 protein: CASLGGDNQPQHF; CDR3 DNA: TGTGCCAGTCTAGGGGGCGATAATCAGCCCCAGCATTTT
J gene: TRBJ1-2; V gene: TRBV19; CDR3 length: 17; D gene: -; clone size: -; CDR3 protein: CASSISGSPNRAYGYTF; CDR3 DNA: TGTGCCAGTAGTATATCCGGGAGTCCTAACCGGGCCTATGGCTACACCTTC
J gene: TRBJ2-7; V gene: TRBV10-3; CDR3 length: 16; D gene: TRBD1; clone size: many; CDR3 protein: CAISDLGQGLSYEQYF; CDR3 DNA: TGTGCCATCAGTGACTTGGGACAGGGGCTCTCCTACGAGCAGTACTTC
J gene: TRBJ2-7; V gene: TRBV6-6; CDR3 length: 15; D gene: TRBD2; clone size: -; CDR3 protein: CASSLTGTSGYEQYF; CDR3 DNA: TGTGCCAGCAGCTTAACCGGGACTAGCGGCTACGAGCAGTACTTC
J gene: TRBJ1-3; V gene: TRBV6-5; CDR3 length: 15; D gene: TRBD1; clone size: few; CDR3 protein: CASSERQGSGNTIYF; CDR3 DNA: TGTGCCAGCAGCGAGAGACAGGGCTCCGGAAACACCATATATTTT
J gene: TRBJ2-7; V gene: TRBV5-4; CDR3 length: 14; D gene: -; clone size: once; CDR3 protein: CASSFDLLVSEQYF; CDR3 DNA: TGTGCCAGCAGCTTCGACTTACTAGTCTCCGAGCAGTACTTC
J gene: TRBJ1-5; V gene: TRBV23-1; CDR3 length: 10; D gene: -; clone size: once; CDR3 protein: CATPCWPQHF; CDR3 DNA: TGCGCCACCCCCTGTTGGCCCCAGCATTTT
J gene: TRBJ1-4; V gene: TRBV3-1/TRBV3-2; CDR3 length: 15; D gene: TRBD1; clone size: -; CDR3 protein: CASSRSGGTNEKLFF; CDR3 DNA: TGTGCCAGCAGCCGCTCAGGGGGCACTAATGAAAAACTGTTTTTT
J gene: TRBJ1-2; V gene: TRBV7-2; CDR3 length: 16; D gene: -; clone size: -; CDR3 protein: CASSLGGRIPRRGYTF; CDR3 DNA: TGTGCCAGCAGCTTAGGGGGGCGGATCCCTCGGAGAGGCTACACCTTC
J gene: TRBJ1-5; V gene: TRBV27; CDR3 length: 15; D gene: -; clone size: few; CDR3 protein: CASSDVGVSNQPQHF; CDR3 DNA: TGTGCCAGCAGTGACGTCGGGGTGAGCAATCAGCCCCAGCATTTT
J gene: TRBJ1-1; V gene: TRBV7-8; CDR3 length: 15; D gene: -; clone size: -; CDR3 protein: CASSGGTGRNTEAFF; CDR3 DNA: TGTGCCAGCAGCGGGGGCACGGGACGGAACACTGAAGCTTTCTTT
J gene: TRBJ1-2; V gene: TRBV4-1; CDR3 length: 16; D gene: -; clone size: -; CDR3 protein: CASSQVGGKWSNGYTF; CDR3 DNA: TGCGCCAGCAGCCAAGTGGGGGGAAAATGGTCCAATGGCTACACCTTC
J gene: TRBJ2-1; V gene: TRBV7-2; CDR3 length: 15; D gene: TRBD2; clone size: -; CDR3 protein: CASSPSGRSYNEQFF; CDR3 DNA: TGTGCCAGCAGCCCTAGCGGGAGATCCTACAATGAGCAGTTCTTC
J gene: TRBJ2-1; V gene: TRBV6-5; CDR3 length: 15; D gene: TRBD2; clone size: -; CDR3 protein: CASSPGTSGYNEQFF; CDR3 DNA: TGTGCCAGCAGTCCCGGGACTAGCGGCTACAATGAGCAGTTCTTC
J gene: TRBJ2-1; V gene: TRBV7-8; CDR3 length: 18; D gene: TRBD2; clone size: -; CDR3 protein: CASSLGPGLAGPGNEQFF; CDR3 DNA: TGTGCCAGCAGCTTAGGACCGGGACTAGCGGGACCGGGCAATGAGCAGTTCTTC
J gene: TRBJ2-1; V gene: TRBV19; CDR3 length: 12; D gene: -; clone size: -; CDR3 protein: CASSTLYNEQFF; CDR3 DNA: TGTGCCAGTAGTACCCTTTACAATGAGCAGTTCTTC
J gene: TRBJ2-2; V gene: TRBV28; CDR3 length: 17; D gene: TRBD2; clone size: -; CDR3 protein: CASSSHRIAGFTGELFF; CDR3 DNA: TGTGCCAGCAGTTCCCATAGGATAGCGGGGTTCACCGGGGAGCTGTTTTTT
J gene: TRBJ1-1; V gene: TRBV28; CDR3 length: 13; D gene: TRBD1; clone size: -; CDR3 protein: CASSFTGETEAFF; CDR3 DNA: TGTGCCAGCAGTTTCACAGGGGAAACTGAAGCTTTCTTT
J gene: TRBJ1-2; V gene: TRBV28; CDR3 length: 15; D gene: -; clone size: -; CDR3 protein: CASRQPGDPNYGYTF; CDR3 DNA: TGTGCCAGCAGACAACCGGGAGATCCCAACTATGGCTACACCTTC
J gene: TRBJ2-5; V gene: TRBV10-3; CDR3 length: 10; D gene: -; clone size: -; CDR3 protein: CARGKETQYF; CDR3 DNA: TGTGCCCGAGGGAAAGAGACCCAGTACTTC
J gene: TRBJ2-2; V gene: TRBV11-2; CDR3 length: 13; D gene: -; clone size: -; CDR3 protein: CASSENPAGELFF; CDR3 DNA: TGTGCCAGCAGCGAGAACCCGGCCGGGGAGCTGTTTTTT
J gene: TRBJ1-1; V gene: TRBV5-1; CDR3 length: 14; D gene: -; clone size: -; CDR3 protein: CASTPGGWDAEAFF; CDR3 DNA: TGCGCCAGCACGCCTGGGGGGTGGGACGCTGAAGCTTTCTTT
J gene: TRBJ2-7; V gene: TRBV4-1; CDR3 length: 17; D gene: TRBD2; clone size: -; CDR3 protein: CASSYQVGTSGSYEQYF; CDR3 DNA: TGCGCCAGCAGCTACCAAGTTGGGACTAGCGGCTCCTACGAGCAGTACTTC
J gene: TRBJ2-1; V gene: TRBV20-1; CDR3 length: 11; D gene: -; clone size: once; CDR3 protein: CSARMAYEQFF; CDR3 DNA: TGCAGTGCTAGGATGGCCTATGAGCAGTTCTTC
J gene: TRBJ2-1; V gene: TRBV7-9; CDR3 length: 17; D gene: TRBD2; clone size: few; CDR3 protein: CASSLDGLADIYNEQFF; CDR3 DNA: TGTGCCAGCAGCCTGGACGGACTAGCGGATATCTACAATGAGCAGTTCTTC
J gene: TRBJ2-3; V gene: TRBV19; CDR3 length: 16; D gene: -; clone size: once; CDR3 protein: CASRPRWREILDTQYF; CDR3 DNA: TGTGCCAGTAGACCCCGATGGAGAGAGATTTTAGATACGCAGTATTTT
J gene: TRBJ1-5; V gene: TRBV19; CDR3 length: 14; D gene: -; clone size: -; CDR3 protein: CASTRGLANQPQHF; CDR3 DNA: TGTGCCAGTACTAGGGGCCTTGCCAATCAGCCCCAGCATTTT
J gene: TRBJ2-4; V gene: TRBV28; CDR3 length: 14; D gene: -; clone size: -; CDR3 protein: CASNLQGTKNIQYF; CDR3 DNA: TGTGCCAGCAACCTACAGGGAACCAAAAACATTCAGTACTTC
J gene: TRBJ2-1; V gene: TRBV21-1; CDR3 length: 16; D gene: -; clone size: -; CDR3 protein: CANVRLPGTSPMGQFF; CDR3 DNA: TGTGCCAACGTGAGGTTACCCGGGACTAGCCCTATGGGGCAGTTCTTC
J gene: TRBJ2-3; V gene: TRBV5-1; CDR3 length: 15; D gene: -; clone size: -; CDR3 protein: CASSLNRVLTDTQYF; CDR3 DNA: TGCGCCAGCAGCTTGAACAGGGTCCTCACAGATACGCAGTATTTT
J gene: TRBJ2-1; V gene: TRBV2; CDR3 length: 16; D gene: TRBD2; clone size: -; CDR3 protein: CATWELAEHSYNEQFF; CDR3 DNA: TGTGCCACCTGGGAACTAGCGGAGCACTCCTACAATGAGCAGTTCTTC
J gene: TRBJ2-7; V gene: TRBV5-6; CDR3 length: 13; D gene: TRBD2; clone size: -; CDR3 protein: CASSPKRGGEQYF; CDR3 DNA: TGTGCCAGCAGCCCGAAGCGGGGCGGCGAGCAGTACTTC
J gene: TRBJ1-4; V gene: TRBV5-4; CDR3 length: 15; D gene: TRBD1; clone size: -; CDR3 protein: CASSGRGQINEKLFF; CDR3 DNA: TGTGCCAGCAGCGGACGGGGACAGATTAATGAAAAACTGTTTTTT
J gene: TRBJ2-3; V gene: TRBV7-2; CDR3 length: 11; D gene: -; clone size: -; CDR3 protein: CASSLDNTQYF; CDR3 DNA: TGTGCCAGCAGCTTAGATAATACGCAGTATTTT
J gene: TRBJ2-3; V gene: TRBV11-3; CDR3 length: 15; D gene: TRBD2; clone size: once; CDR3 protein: CASSLRGRRADTQYF; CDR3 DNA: TGTGCCAGCAGCTTACGCGGGAGGCGGGCAGATACGCAGTATTTT
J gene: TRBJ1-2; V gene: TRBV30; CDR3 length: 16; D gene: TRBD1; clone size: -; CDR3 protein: CAWSVLVRTGWDGYTF; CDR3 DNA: TGTGCCTGGAGTGTACTGGTGAGGACAGGGTGGGATGGCTACACCTTC
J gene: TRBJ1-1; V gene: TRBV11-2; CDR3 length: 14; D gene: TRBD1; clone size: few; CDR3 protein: CASNPGQAFSEAFF; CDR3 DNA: TGTGCCAGCAACCCGGGACAGGCGTTCTCTGAAGCTTTCTTT
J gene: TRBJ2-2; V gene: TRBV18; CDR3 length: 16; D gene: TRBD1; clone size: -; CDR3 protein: CASSPRQGLNTGELFF; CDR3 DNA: TGTGCCAGCTCACCAAGACAGGGATTGAACACCGGGGAGCTGTTTTTT
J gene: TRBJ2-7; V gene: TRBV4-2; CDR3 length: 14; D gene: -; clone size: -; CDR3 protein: CASSQNNARYEQYF; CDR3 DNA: TGTGCCAGCAGTCAGAACAACGCGAGGTACGAGCAGTACTTC
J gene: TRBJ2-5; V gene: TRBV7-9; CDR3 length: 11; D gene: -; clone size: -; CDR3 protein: CASSFSETQYF; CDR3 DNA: TGTGCCAGCAGCTTTTCGGAGACCCAGTACTTC
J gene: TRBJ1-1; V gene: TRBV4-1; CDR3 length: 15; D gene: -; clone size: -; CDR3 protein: CASSTLGQQNTEAFF; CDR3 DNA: TGCGCCAGCAGCACACTAGGACAGCAGAACACTGAAGCTTTCTTT
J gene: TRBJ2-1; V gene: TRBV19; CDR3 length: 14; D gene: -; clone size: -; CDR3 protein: CASSTGSLGNEQFF; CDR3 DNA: TGTGCCAGTAGTACGGGATCCCTGGGAAATGAGCAGTTCTTC
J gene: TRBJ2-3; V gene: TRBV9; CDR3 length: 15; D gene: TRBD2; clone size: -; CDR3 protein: CASSARLAGRDTQYF; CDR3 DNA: TGTGCCAGCAGCGCCCGACTAGCGGGAAGAGATACGCAGTATTTT
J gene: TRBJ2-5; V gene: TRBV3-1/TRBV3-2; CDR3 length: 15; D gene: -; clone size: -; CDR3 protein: CASSQGGGGQETQYF; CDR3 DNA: TGTGCCAGCAGCCAAGGAGGGGGTGGGCAAGAGACCCAGTACTTC
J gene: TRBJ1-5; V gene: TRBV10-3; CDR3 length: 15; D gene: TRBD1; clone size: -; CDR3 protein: CAISGDRGRPQPQHF; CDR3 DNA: TGTGCCATCAGTGGAGACAGGGGCCGGCCTCAGCCCCAGCATTTT
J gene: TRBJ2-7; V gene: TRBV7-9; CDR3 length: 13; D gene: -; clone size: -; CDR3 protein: CASSFSSSYEQYF; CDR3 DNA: TGTGCCAGCAGCTTTAGCAGCTCCTACGAGCAGTACTTC
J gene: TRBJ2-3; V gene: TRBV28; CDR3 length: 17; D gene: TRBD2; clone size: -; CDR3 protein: CASCTSGRAALADTQYF; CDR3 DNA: TGTGCCAGCTGTACAAGCGGGAGGGCGGCCCTCGCAGATACGCAGTATTTT
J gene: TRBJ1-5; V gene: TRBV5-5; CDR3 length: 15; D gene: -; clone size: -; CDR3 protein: CASSLLALGGQPQHF; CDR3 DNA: TGTGCCAGCAGCTTGCTAGCTTTGGGGGGTCAGCCCCAGCATTTT
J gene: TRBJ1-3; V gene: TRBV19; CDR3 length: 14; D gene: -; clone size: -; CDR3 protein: CASSIPGSGNTIYF; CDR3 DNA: TGTGCCAGTAGTATCCCCGGGTCTGGAAACACCATATATTTT
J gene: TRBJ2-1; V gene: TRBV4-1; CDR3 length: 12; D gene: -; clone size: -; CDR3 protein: CASSKRGNEQFF; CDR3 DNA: TGCGCCAGCAGCAAAAGGGGGAATGAGCAGTTCTTC
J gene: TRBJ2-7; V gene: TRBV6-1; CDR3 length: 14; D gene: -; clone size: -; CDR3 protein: CASSDGPGTYEQYF; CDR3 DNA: TGTGCCAGCAGTGACGGTCCGGGGACCTACGAGCAGTACTTC
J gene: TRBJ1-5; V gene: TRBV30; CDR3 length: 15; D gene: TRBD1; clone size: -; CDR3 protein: CAWSGGQALNQPQHF; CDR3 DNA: TGTGCCTGGAGTGGAGGACAGGCGCTCAATCAGCCCCAGCATTTT
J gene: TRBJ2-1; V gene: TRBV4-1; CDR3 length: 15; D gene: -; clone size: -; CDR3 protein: CASSLSLARNNEQFF; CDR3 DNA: TGCGCCAGCAGTCTCAGTCTAGCGCGTAACAATGAGCAGTTCTTC
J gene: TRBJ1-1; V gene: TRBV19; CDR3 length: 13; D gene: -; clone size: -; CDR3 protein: CASSRPGGTEAFF; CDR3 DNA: TGTGCCAGTAGCCGACCGGGAGGCACTGAAGCTTTCTTT